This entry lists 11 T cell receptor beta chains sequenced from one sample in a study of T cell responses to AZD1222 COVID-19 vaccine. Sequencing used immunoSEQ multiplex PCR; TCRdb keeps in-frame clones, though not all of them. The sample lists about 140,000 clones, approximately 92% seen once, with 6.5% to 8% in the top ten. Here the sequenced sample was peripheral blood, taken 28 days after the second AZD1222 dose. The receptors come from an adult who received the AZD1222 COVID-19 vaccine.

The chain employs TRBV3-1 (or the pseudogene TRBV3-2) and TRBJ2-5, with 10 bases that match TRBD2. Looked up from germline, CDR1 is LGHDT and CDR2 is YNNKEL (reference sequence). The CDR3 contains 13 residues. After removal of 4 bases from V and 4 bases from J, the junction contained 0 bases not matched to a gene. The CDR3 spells CASSPSGGETQYF. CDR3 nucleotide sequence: TGTGCCAGCAGCCCTAGCGGGGGAGAGACCCAGTACTTC.

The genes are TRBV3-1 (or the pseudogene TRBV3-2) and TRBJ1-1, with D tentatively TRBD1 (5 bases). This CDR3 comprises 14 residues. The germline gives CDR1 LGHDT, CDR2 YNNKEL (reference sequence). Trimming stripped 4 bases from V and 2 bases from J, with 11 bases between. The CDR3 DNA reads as TGTGCCAGCAGCCGCCAGGGAGGAAACACTGAAGCTTTCTTT. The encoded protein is CASSRQGGNTEAFF.

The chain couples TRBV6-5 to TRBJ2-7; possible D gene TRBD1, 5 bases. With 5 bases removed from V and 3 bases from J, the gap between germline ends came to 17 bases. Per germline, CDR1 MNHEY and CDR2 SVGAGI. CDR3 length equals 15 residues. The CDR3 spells CASSTMTAGHYEQYF. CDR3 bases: TGTGCCAGCAGTACTATGACAGCTGGACACTACGAGCAGTACTTC.

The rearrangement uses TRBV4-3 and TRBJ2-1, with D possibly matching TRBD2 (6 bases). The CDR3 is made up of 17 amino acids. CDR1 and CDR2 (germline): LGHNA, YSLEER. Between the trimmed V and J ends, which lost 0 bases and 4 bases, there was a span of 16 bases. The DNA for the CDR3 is TGCGCCAGCAGCCAAGATCGGGAGTACTATCTTTACAATGAGCAGTTCTTC. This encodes CASSQDREYYLYNEQFF.

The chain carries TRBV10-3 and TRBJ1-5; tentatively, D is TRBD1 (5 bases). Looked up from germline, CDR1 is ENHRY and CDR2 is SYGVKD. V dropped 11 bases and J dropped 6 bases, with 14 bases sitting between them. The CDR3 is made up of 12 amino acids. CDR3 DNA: TGTGCCGCCGGGGGGTTGGGTCAGCCCCAGCATTTT. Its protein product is CAAGGLGQPQHF.

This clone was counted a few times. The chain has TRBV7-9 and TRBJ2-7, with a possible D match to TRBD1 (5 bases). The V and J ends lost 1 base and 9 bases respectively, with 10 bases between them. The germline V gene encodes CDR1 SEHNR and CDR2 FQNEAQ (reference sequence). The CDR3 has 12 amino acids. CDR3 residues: CASSLGQQGQYF. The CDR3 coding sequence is TGTGCCAGCAGCTTAGGGCAGCAGGGGCAGTACTTC. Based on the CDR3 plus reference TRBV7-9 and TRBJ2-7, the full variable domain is DTGVSQNPRHKITKRGQNVTFRCDPISEHNRLYWYRQTLGQGPEFLTYFQNEAQLEKSRLLSDRFSAERPKGSFSTLEIQRTEQGDSAMYLCASSLGQQGQYFGPGTRLTVT.

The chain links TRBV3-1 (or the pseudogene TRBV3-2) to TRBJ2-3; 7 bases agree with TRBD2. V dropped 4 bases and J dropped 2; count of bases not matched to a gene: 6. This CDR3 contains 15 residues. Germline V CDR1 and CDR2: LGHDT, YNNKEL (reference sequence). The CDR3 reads CASSPPAGDTDTQYF. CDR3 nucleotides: TGTGCCAGCAGCCCTCCCGCGGGAGACACAGATACGCAGTATTTT.

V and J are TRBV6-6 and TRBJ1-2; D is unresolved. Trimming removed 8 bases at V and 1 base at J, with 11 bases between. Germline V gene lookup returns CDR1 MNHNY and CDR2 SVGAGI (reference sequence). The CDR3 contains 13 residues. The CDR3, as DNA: TGTGCCAGCTACTACGTCCTTAACTATGGCTACACCTTC. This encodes CASYYVLNYGYTF.

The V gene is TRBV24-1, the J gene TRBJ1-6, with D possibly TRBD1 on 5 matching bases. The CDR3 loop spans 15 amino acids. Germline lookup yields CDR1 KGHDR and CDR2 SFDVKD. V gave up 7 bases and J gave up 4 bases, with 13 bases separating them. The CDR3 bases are TGTGCCACCAGCCACTTGGGACTTTATAATTCACCCCTCCACTTT. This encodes CATSHLGLYNSPLHF.

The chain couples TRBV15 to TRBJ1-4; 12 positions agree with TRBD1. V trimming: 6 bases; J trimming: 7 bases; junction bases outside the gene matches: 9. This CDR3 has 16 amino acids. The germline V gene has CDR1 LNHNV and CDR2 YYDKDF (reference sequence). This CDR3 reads CATRPRDRGRFEKLFF. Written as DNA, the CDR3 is TGTGCCACCAGACCCCGGGACAGGGGGCGTTTTGAAAAACTGTTTTTT.

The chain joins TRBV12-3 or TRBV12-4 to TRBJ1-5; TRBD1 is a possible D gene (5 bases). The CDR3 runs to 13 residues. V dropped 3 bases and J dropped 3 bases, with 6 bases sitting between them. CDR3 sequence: CASSLGVNQPQHF. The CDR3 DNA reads TGTGCCAGCAGTTTGGGGGTCAATCAGCCCCAGCATTTT.